This T cell receptor beta chain derives from a study of vaccination and CD4 T cells after COVID-19. This clonotype has only a few counts. Its antigen remains unidentified. This CDR3 comprises 15 residues. Deletions cut 2 bases from V and 0 bases from J, with 9 bases between. The germline CDR1 and CDR2 sequences are SEHNR and FQNEAQ (reference sequence). Researchers used the Oncomine TCR Beta short-read assay to sequence DNA from cultured CD4+ T cells. In TCRdb, the PCR reads were re-called with MiXCR into one record per CDR3 protein. The sample lists some 5,400 distinct CDR3 sequences, 39% occurring once. This sample's treatment: roughly 10-day PBMC culture with coronavirus spike peptide pools or control peptides (ViraFEST assay). CD4+ T-cell collection from the unexposed donor predated the COVID-19 pandemic (2011-2018). First, ViraFEST expanded antigen-specific T cells with peptide pools, and next it sequenced the TCRs. SARS-CoV-2 S/N and four cold-coronavirus spikes were used to probe unexposed-donor CD4+ T cells, cells permitting.

The sequencing input was CD4+ T cells from blood, cultured in vitro. This receptor was identified in a human donor in good health. The chain joins TRBV7-9 to TRBJ2-3; perhaps TRBD2 as D (7 bases). In DNA, the CDR3 is TGTGCCAGCAGCTTACGGGGGGCGAGCACAGATACGCAGTATTTT. Amino acids: CASSLRGASTDTQYF.